Below, 22 T cell receptor beta chains from the same sample are listed, as sequenced in a study of control samples from healthy donors and cancer patients. Produced via immunoSEQ multiplex PCR; TCRdb's table is partial and in-frame only. The table shows over 150,000 clones, with approximately 96% occurring only once. The sample comprised blood. Receptors originate from a woman under 40 in good health.

J is TRBJ1-1 and V is TRBV10-3; D possibly corresponds to TRBD1 (6 bases). Germline-derived CDR1 and CDR2 are ENHRY and SYGVKD. This CDR3 comprises 13 residues. V gave up 8 bases and J gave up 1 base, with 11 bases separating them. The CDR3 DNA reads as TGTGCCATCCGGCCGGGGGCGAACACTGAAGCTTTCTTT. Translated, it gives CAIRPGANTEAFF.

The genes are TRBV5-6 and TRBJ2-4; 10 bases agree with TRBD1. V lost 4 bases to trimming and J lost 0 bases; unmatched junction nucleotides: 13. The CDR3 is made up of 19 amino acids. Germline CDR1 SGHDT, CDR2 YYEEEE. The CDR3 bases are TGTGCCAGCAGCAACTCTCAAGGGACAGGGGCCAAAGCCAAAAACATTCAGTACTTC. It yields the protein CASSNSQGTGAKAKNIQYF.

This chain links TRBV28 with TRBJ2-7; 10 bases agree with TRBD2. Trimming cost V 5 bases and J 0 bases; bases outside gene matches: 4. CDR1 MDHEN and CDR2 SYDVKM come from the germline V gene. The CDR3 runs to 15 residues. CDR3: CASSVSSGSSYEQYF. The CDR3 DNA sequence: TGTGCCAGCAGTGTCTCTAGCGGGAGCTCCTACGAGCAGTACTTC. Drawing the rest from reference TRBV28 and TRBJ2-7, the complete variable domain is DVKVTQSSRYLVKRTGEKVFLECVQDMDHENMFWYRQDPGLGLRLIYFSYDVKMKEKGDIPEGYSVSREKKERFSLILESASTNQTSMYLCASSVSSGSSYEQYFGPGTRLTVT.

The chain links TRBV6-8 to TRBJ2-5, with 7 bases aligning to TRBD2. Losses at the gene ends were 2 bases for V and 4 bases for J; bases not matched to a gene: 7. This CDR3 is 15 amino acids long. Looked up from germline, CDR1 is MNHGY and CDR2 is SAAAGT. The CDR3 here is CASSYGRERGETQYF. DNA for the CDR3: TGTGCCAGCAGTTACGGGCGGGAGCGGGGAGAGACCCAGTACTTC.

V gene TRBV4-2 combines with J gene TRBJ2-1, with 9 bases identical to TRBD1. Germline CDR1 is LGHNA and CDR2 is YNFKEQ. Trimming at V came to 0 bases and at J to 2 bases, leaving 2 bases not matched to a gene. The CDR3 length is 16 residues. The CDR3 loop is CASSQDGTGTYNEQFF. The CDR3 nucleotides read TGTGCCAGCAGCCAAGATGGGACAGGGACCTACAATGAGCAGTTCTTC.

This clone was seen once. The chain has TRBV7-8 and TRBJ2-7; the D is unclear. The CDR3 runs 14 residues. Trimming shortened V by 1 base and J by 0 bases, and 7 bases separated the two germline ends. The germline CDR1 and CDR2 sequences are SGHVS and FQNEAQ. The CDR3, as DNA: TGTGCCAGCAGCTTAGAACAGAACTCCTACGAGCAGTACTTC. Translated: CASSLEQNSYEQYF.

The J gene is TRBJ1-1, the V gene TRBV29-1, with D maybe TRBD1 (6 bases). Germline assignment: CDR1 SQVTM and CDR2 ANQGSEA. The CDR3 length is 12 residues. With 7 bases removed from V and 2 bases from J, the gap between germline ends came to 11 bases. Written as DNA, the CDR3 is TGCAGCGCGGACAGCTCTAACACTGAAGCTTTCTTT. Protein sequence: CSADSSNTEAFF.

This clone was counted once. J is TRBJ1-5 and V is TRBV28; D may be TRBD1 (6 bases). There are 15 residues in the CDR3. The germline V and J ends were trimmed by 6 bases and 1 base, with 13 bases remaining between them. Per the germline V gene, CDR1 is MDHEN and CDR2 is SYDVKM. CDR3 coding DNA: TGTGCCAGCAGGTGGCGTACAGGGAGCAATCAGCCCCAGCATTTT. Protein product: CASRWRTGSNQPQHF.

The chain couples TRBV7-2 to TRBJ2-7, with a tentative D call TRBD1 (5 bases). In germline, CDR1 is SGHTA, CDR2 FQGNSA. The CDR3 consists of 14 residues. The V gene lost 5 bases and the J gene lost 3 bases, with 14 bases spanning the gap. The CDR3 coding sequence is TGTGCCAGCAGCCAATATACAGGTTTCTACGAGCAGTACTTC. It codes for CASSQYTGFYEQYF.

The chain joins TRBV19 to TRBJ2-3, with 8 nucleotides matching TRBD2. This CDR3 region has 15 residues. The V segment lost 6 bases and the J segment 6 bases; nucleotides outside the gene matches: 11. Germline assignment: CDR1 LNHDA and CDR2 SQIVND (reference sequence). Written as DNA, the CDR3 is TGTGCCAGTAGCAGTATTTTAGCGGGGAGGGATACGCAGTATTTT. Translated, it gives CASSSILAGRDTQYF. The full variable domain, with the rest looked up from reference TRBV19 and TRBJ2-3, is DGGITQSPKYLFRKEGQNVTLSCEQNLNHDAMYWYRQDPGQGLRLIYYSQIVNDFQKGDIAEGYSVSREKKESFPLTVTSAQKNPTAFYLCASSSILAGRDTQYFGPGTRLTVL.

This clone was counted only a few times. V and J are TRBV7-9 and TRBJ1-4; maybe TRBD1 (5 bases). The V end was cut by 7 bases, the J end by 1 base, with 19 bases between. Germline V gene data show CDR1 as SEHNR and CDR2 as FQNEAQ (reference sequence). The CDR3 contains 17 residues. This CDR3 reads CASTEDSWAVTNEKLFF. CDR3 nucleotide sequence: TGTGCCAGCACCGAAGACAGCTGGGCCGTAACTAATGAAAAACTGTTTTTT.

The chain employs TRBV19 and TRBJ2-5; maybe TRBD1 (5 bases). The germline V gene encodes CDR1 LNHDA and CDR2 SQIVND (reference sequence). V was shortened by 3 bases and J by 5 bases, with 13 bases between the two germline ends. The CDR3 is 14 amino acids. The DNA for the CDR3 is TGTGCCAGTAGTATGAAACGTGGGGCGGAGACCCAGTACTTC. Protein sequence: CASSMKRGAETQYF.

The chain joins TRBV16 to TRBJ2-5; either TRBD1 or TRBD2 may supply D (5 bases each). Germline V lookup: CDR1 KGHSY, CDR2 FQNENV. The CDR3 sequence is 15 residues long. Trimming shortened V by 0 bases and J by 4 bases, and 12 bases separated the two germline ends. The CDR3 DNA reads as TGTGCCAGCAGCCAATCTGCGGCAGGGAGAGAGACCCAGTACTTC. Residues: CASSQSAAGRETQYF.

The chain couples TRBV5-4 to TRBJ2-5; TRBD1 might be the D (5 bases). V dropped 0 bases and J dropped 2 bases, with 11 bases sitting between them. The CDR3 sequence is 15 residues long. Germline V gene sequence: CDR1 SGHNT, CDR2 YYREEE (reference sequence). CDR3 loop: CASSLAPDRQETQYF. The CDR3 DNA reads TGTGCCAGCAGCTTGGCCCCAGACAGACAAGAGACCCAGTACTTC.

The J gene is TRBJ1-1, the V gene TRBV28, with 7 bases fitting TRBD1. The length of the CDR3 is 16 residues. J gave up 4 bases and V 5 bases, and 13 bases lay outside the gene matches. Germline V gives CDR1 MDHEN, CDR2 SYDVKM. CDR3 region: CASSPPGGGAFTEAFF. Here the CDR3 DNA reads TGTGCCAGCAGTCCGCCGGGAGGGGGCGCGTTCACTGAAGCTTTCTTT.

The rearrangement uses TRBV5-1 and TRBJ2-7; D is uncertain. The V and J ends lost 0 bases and 2 bases respectively, with 18 bases between them. The germline CDR1 and CDR2 sequences are SGHRS and YFSETQ. The CDR3 runs to 17 residues. The CDR3 DNA follows: TGCGCCAGCAGCTTGGTTCGACCCCGGAGTGAACCCTACGAGCAGTACTTC. This sequence encodes CASSLVRPRSEPYEQYF.

This chain links TRBV24-1 with TRBJ2-6; either TRBD1 or TRBD2 may fit D (5 bases each). The CDR3 is 16 amino acids. V lost 4 bases and J 4 bases, leaving 13 bases between the germline ends. The germline gives CDR1 KGHDR, CDR2 SFDVKD. CDR3 sequence (DNA): TGTGCCACCAGTGACCGGGCAGGGACCGGGGCCAACGTCCTGACTTTC. This gives the protein CATSDRAGTGANVLTF.

The chain carries TRBV2 and TRBJ1-4; D unresolved. CDR3 size: 16 residues. Germline V gene lookup returns CDR1 SNHLY and CDR2 FYNNEI. V was pared by 6 bases and J by 6 bases, with 20 bases between. CDR3 in DNA: TGTGCCAGCAGCGAGCCCCTTATCGAGTCGGATGAAAAACTGTTTTTT. This gives the protein CASSEPLIESDEKLFF.

The rearrangement joins TRBV4-1 to TRBJ2-3; tentative D call: TRBD2 (5 bases). The CDR3 contains 16 residues. Germline-derived CDR1 and CDR2 are MGHRA and YSYEKL. V dropped 1 base and J dropped 2 bases, with 13 bases sitting between them. DNA for the CDR3: TGCGCCAGCAGCCAAGGAGCGAGCGGTTTCACAGATACGCAGTATTTT. This codes for CASSQGASGFTDTQYF.

The rearrangement uses TRBV28 and TRBJ1-3, with 8 positions matching TRBD1. Trimming took 5 bases from V and 7 from J; bases not matched to a gene: 10. The CDR3 totals 15 residues. Germline loops: CDR1 MDHEN, CDR2 SYDVKM. Here the CDR3 reads CASSPGGAGRNTIYF. The CDR3 nucleotides are TGTGCCAGCAGTCCAGGGGGCGCAGGACGGAACACCATATATTTT.

J is TRBJ2-7 and V is TRBV27; 10 nucleotides match TRBD2. This CDR3 spans 15 amino acids. Unmatched junction bases numbered 8, after V lost 6 bases and J lost 3 bases. Germline loops: CDR1 MNHEY, CDR2 SMNVEV (reference sequence). The CDR3, as DNA: TGTGCCAGCAGGGAAGAAGCGGGGGGGAACTACGAGCAGTACTTC. It codes for CASREEAGGNYEQYF.

This sequence joins TRBV7-6 and TRBJ2-5; 7 nucleotides align to TRBD2. The CDR3 extends over 14 amino acids. CDR1 and CDR2 (germline): SGHVS, FNYEAQ. Trimming cost V 5 bases and J 5 bases; bases outside gene matches: 8. CDR3 nucleotide sequence: TGTGCCAGCAGCACAGAGACAGCGGGGGAGACCCAGTACTTC. Translated, it gives CASSTETAGETQYF. Filled out from reference TRBV7-6 and TRBJ2-5, the complete variable domain reads GAGVSQSPRYKVTKRGQDVALRCDPISGHVSLYWYRQALGQGPEFLTYFNYEAQQDKSGLPNDRFSAERPEGSISTLTIQRTEQRDSAMYRCASSTETAGETQYFGPGTRLLVL.